The 12 T cell receptor beta chains listed next were all sequenced from one sample in a study of T-cell reconstitution after alpha-beta-depleted transplantation in children. The authors prepared the TCRbeta library with unique molecular identifiers. TCRdb reprocessed the PCR reads with MiXCR, giving one entry per CDR3 protein. The sample records just under 350,000 distinct CDR3 sequences, around 15% being singletons. This specimen consisted of PBMCs, mostly from graft donor cells, obtained 360 days after TCRalphabeta/CD19-depleted stem cell transplant. The receptors shown here come from a male patient under 10 years old who had a stem cell transplant for acute lymphoblastic leukemia, so the T cells may come from the graft donor.

This sequence joins TRBV5-4 and TRBJ2-6; tentative D call: TRBD1 (5 bases). The CDR3 is 15 amino acids. Germline V lookup: CDR1 SGHNT, CDR2 YYREEE (reference sequence). V lost 2 bases, J lost 1 base, and 7 bases lay in between. The CDR3 DNA reads as TGTGCCAGCAGCTTCCAGGGATCTGGGGCCAACGTCCTGACTTTC. Its translation: CASSFQGSGANVLTF.

V gene TRBV24-1 combines with J gene TRBJ1-2; D is ambiguous. CDR3 length equals 16 residues. Looked up from germline, CDR1 is KGHDR and CDR2 is SFDVKD. As DNA, the CDR3 is TGTGGGGCCAGTGATTTGGCGGGATTCGATAACTATGGCTACACCTTC. Translated, it gives CGASDLAGFDNYGYTF.

The rearrangement joins TRBV6-5 to TRBJ2-1, with a possible D match to TRBD2 (5 bases). The length of the CDR3 is 17 residues. V was pared by 0 bases and J by 3 bases, with 15 bases between. Germline V gene sequence: CDR1 MNHEY, CDR2 SVGAGI. The chain's CDR3 is CASSYSPEGRDYNEQFF. The CDR3 bases are TGTGCCAGCAGTTACTCGCCGGAAGGACGGGACTACAATGAGCAGTTCTTC.

This clonotype showed up just a few times. The chain joins TRBV6-1 to TRBJ2-7; 9 bases match TRBD1. Losses at the gene ends were 6 bases for V and 4 bases for J; bases not matched to a gene: 13. This CDR3 contains 16 residues. The germline V gene encodes CDR1 MNHNS and CDR2 SASEGT. The CDR3 here is CASSHHTGQGRYEQYF. CDR3 nucleotides: TGTGCCAGCAGCCACCATACTGGACAGGGGAGGTACGAGCAGTACTTC.

In this sample, this clonotype turned up a few times. CDR3 loop: CSAPGPIYNEQFF. The CDR3 DNA follows: TGCAGTGCCCCGGGGCCGATCTACAATGAGCAGTTCTTC. This chain connects TRBV20-1 to TRBJ2-1, with D possibly called TRBD1 or TRBD2 (5 bases each). Germline CDR1 DFQATT, CDR2 SNEGSKA (reference sequence). The V and J ends lost 6 bases and 3 bases respectively, with 12 bases between them. The CDR3 totals 13 residues.

The chain employs TRBV4-3 and TRBJ2-3, with 9 positions matching TRBD1. Germline trimming cut 0 bases from V and 2 bases from J; bases unmatched to any gene: 6. Germline V lookup: CDR1 LGHNA, CDR2 YSLEER. The CDR3 contains 17 residues. The CDR3 reads CASSQDRRTGATDTQYF. The CDR3 DNA reads TGCGCCAGCAGCCAAGATCGGAGGACAGGGGCCACAGATACGCAGTATTTT.

This clonotype was counted a few times. The V and J genes are TRBV6-2 or TRBV6-3 and TRBJ1-1; 8 nucleotides match TRBD1. The CDR3 sequence is 16 residues long. The germline CDR1 and CDR2 sequences are MNHEY and SVGEGT. Trimming removed 6 bases from V and 1 base from J; junction bases left unmatched: 10. CDR3: CASSARQGMSNTEAFF. The DNA for the CDR3 is TGTGCCAGCAGCGCTCGACAGGGGATGTCGAACACTGAAGCTTTCTTT.

The V call is TRBV4-1, the J call TRBJ1-5; 8 nucleotides match TRBD1. The CDR3 is 14 residues long. Trimming at V came to 4 bases and at J to 6 bases, leaving 5 bases not matched to a gene. The germline V gene has CDR1 MGHRA and CDR2 YSYEKL. The CDR3 loop reads CASSLPDRAQPQHF. CDR3 DNA sequence: TGCGCCAGCAGCCTCCCGGACAGGGCTCAGCCCCAGCATTTT.

The sample holds a few counts of this clonotype. The chain is built from TRBV6-1 and TRBJ2-3, with 8 bases identical to TRBD2. Trimming at V came to 7 bases and at J to 8 bases, leaving 8 bases not matched to a gene. The germline V gene encodes CDR1 MNHNS and CDR2 SASEGT. The CDR3 length is 13 residues. This CDR3 reads CASTPRGGGTQYF. In nucleotides, the CDR3 is TGTGCCAGCACTCCCCGGGGGGGAGGTACGCAGTATTTT.

This clonotype was counted only a few times. V gene TRBV21-1 combines with J gene TRBJ2-7. TRBV21-1 is described as a pseudogene. The CDR3 spans 16 residues. The DNA for the CDR3 is TGTGCCAGCAGCAAAGGGCCGGTGGAATCCCCCTACGAGCAGTACTTC. Protein product: CASSKGPVESPYEQYF.

This clonotype was counted between two and nine times. The chain uses TRBV10-3 and TRBJ2-7, with D hard to call. The CDR3 extends over 13 amino acids. V dropped 7 bases and J dropped 0 bases, with 10 bases sitting between them. Germline CDR1 ENHRY, CDR2 SYGVKD. CDR3 protein: CAIKSADSYEQYF. Written as DNA, the CDR3 is TGTGCCATCAAGTCGGCGGACTCCTACGAGCAGTACTTC.

This rearrangement joins TRBV27 to TRBJ2-7; 7 bases are a match to TRBD1. CDR3 size: 15 residues. The trim removed 4 bases at V and 4 bases at J, leaving 10 bases unmatched. Germline CDR1 and CDR2: MNHEY and SMNVEV (reference sequence). CDR3 region: CASSSNPGQKYEQYF. CDR3 coding DNA: TGTGCCAGCAGTTCAAACCCGGGACAGAAATACGAGCAGTACTTC.